The 5 T cell receptor beta chains given below trace back to one sample, sequenced in a study of T cells in Graves' hyperthyroidism and ophthalmopathy. TCR beta CDR3 regions were amplified from RNA. RT-PCR in the first round (using the HTBI primer set) targeted the TCR CDR3. TCRdb re-analysed the multiplex PCR reads in MiXCR, keeping a single row per CDR3 protein. The table includes approximately 740,000 distinct CDR3 sequences, 11% to 15% detected once. The sample consisted of blood. These receptors all stem from a woman aged 18-29 years with Graves' hyperthyroidism.

The chain joins TRBV28 to TRBJ2-4, with a tentative D call TRBD1 (6 bases). The CDR3 is 14 residues long. The V gene lost 8 bases and the J gene lost 4 bases, with 15 bases spanning the gap. The V gene's germline CDR1 is MDHEN and CDR2 SYDVKM. The CDR3 DNA is TGTGCCAGCCTCCCGACAGGCCAAAAAAACATTCAGTACTTC. Protein product: CASLPTGQKNIQYF.

The CDR3 protein is CASSPNLGLAGIDEQYF. In nucleotides, the CDR3 is TGCGCCAGCAGCCCCAACCTGGGGCTAGCGGGAATCGACGAGCAGTACTTC. The chain links TRBV4-1 to TRBJ2-7, with 9 bases lining up with TRBD2. Germline lookup yields CDR1 MGHRA and CDR2 YSYEKL. CDR3 size: 17 residues. Trimming at V came to 4 bases and at J to 5 bases, leaving 15 bases not matched to a gene.

This clonotype was observed many times. This chain uses TRBV20-1 with TRBJ1-5; 9 bases line up with TRBD1. This CDR3 has 15 amino acids. The V segment lost 7 bases and the J segment 7 bases; nucleotides outside the gene matches: 14. The germline V gene encodes CDR1 DFQATT and CDR2 SNEGSKA (reference sequence). The CDR3, as DNA: TGCAGTGTGGGGGGCTGGGACAGGGAGAGGCAGCCCCAGCATTTT. It is translated as CSVGGWDRERQPQHF.

There are many counts of this clonotype. This chain uses TRBV7-9 with TRBJ2-3, with 10 bases fitting TRBD1. The V gene end was trimmed by 2 bases and the J gene end by 2 bases; junction bases not matched to a gene: 7. The V gene's germline CDR1 is SEHNR and CDR2 FQNEAQ (reference sequence). There are 17 residues in the CDR3. CDR3: CASSLLPGQGYTDTQYF. The DNA of the CDR3 is TGTGCCAGCAGCTTACTACCGGGACAGGGGTACACAGATACGCAGTATTTT.

This clonotype came up many times. The chain carries TRBV28 and TRBJ2-7, with D perhaps matching TRBD1 (6 bases). This CDR3 contains 13 residues. The germline CDR1 and CDR2 sequences are MDHEN and SYDVKM. The V gene lost 3 bases and the J gene lost 4 bases, with 10 bases spanning the gap. The CDR3 protein is CASSLGAWYEQYF. In DNA form, the CDR3 reads TGTGCCAGCAGTTTGGGGGCGTGGTACGAGCAGTACTTC.